This TCR beta chain comes out of a study of blood T cell repertoires in COVID-19. Study information: From the United States, Italy and Spain came samples of acute and convalescent COVID-19. The cDNA or gDNA used as material had been derived from T cells, B-cell-depleted T cells, or PBMCs.

The germline gives CDR1 SGHDT, CDR2 YYEEEE. The CDR3 runs 14 residues. V gave up 2 bases and J gave up 8 bases; unmatched junction bases: 6. Study processing details: Estimated nucleated cell counts came from reference gene primer amplification. Using immunoSEQ multiplex PCR, the repertoire was profiled, and TCRdb retains in-frame clones only, with some absent. V and J calls and clone size are copied from that table; D and trimming were computed from the DNA. The sample lists fewer than 250,000 clones, about four fifths occurring once. Sequencing was performed on peripheral blood. J is TRBJ2-1 and V is TRBV5-6, with 8 bases identical to TRBD1. The receptor was isolated from a woman in her 50s with acute or convalescent COVID-19. CDR3: CASSFGTGRDEQFF. The CDR3 DNA reads as TGTGCCAGCAGCTTTGGGACAGGAAGGGATGAGCAGTTCTTC.